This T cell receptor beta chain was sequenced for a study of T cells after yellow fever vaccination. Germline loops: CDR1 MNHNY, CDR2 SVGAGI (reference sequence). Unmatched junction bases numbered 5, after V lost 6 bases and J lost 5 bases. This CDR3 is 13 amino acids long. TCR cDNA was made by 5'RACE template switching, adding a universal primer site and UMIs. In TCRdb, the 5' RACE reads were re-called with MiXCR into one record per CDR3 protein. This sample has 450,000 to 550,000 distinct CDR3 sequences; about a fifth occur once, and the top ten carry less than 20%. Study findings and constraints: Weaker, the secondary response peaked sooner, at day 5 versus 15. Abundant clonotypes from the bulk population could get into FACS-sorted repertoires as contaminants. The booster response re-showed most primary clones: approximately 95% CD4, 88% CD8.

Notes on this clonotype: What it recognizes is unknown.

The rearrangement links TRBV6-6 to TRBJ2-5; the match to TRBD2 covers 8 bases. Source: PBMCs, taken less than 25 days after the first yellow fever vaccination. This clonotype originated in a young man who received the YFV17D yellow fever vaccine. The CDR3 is CASSGGAAETQYF. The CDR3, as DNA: TGTGCCAGCAGCGGGGGGGCCGCCGAGACCCAGTACTTC.